The present entry profiles one T cell receptor (beta chain) with its context. This clone was seen just once. Its specific antigen is unknown. No much larger clone is present one base from it, and per-base qualities are unavailable. This record belongs to a study of blood T cell repertoires in COVID-19 (dated by TCRdb to about 2020). Study-wide context: Samples from collaborators originated in the United States, Italy and Spain and spanned both the acute and convalescent phases of COVID-19. The material from the prospective study consisted of cDNA or gDNA derived from T cells, B-cell-depleted T cells, or PBMCs. The repertoires were made available in a free public database intended to serve as a resource for research on the immune response to SARS-CoV-2. Nearly every sample came with metadata listing a de-identified subject ID, COVID-19 status, age in years and sex. The samples were drawn from the first 160 participants of the ongoing ImmuneRACE study and from some 1,300 subjects provided by 6 global collaborators. Where HLA class I and class II types were available, the types were taken from metadata supplied by the sample provider, not from assay-based typing. Subjects who had been exposed to COVID-19, were actively infected with it, or had recovered from it provided the deeply sampled blood TCRbeta repertoires that made up the dataset.

The immunoSEQ Assay, a bias-controlled multiplex PCR, was used to amplify TCRbeta CDR3 regions from genomic DNA. Under the source paper's analysis protocol: The number of nucleated cells in each sample was estimated from the amplification of reference gene primers within the assay. Sequence reads were collapsed and filtered to measure the absolute abundance of every unique TCRbeta CDR3 rearrangement. For each sample, productive Simpson clonality was calculated as the square root of Simpson's diversity index over productive rearrangements. As stored in TCRdb, this immuneACCESS dataset retains in-frame rearrangements with V and J assigned. A fraction of the clones does not appear; measured against another copy, unresolved V genes explain less than half of the discrepancy, and the remainder lacks a known reason. V, J and clone size derive from that table, while D and trimming were established from the DNA sequence. For this sample the table gives 200,000 or so clones, of which approximately 79% were detected only once. In total, the top ten clones hold about an eighth of the sample.

Compared with germline, V lacks 5 bases and J lacks 5 bases; bases without a gene match: 9. The CDR3 numbers 15 residues from cysteine through phenylalanine. Only the CDR3 portion is preserved as DNA: 45 bases, with reading frame beginning at the first base. The germline V gene supplies CDR1 SGHTA and CDR2 FQGNSA. Each collaborating institution followed its own protocols to collect whole blood in K2EDTA tubes. For TCRbeta analysis, collaborators shipped samples in one of three forms: frozen whole blood, isolated PBMCs, or DNA extracted from either of those sample types. Study-wide conclusions, independent of this receptor: How much clinical and demographic metadata was included differed by source and by participant, and the metadata was provided uncurated.

Material for sequencing was peripheral blood. The rearrangement joined TRBV7-2 to TRBJ2-1; the junction holds 7 bases that match TRBD2. The sequence came from a man aged 25-45 years with active or convalescent COVID-19. The DNA sequence is TGTGCCAGCAGCCTAGGGAGGGCCAGGGACAATGAGCAGTTCTTC. This yields the protein CASSLGRARDNEQFF.